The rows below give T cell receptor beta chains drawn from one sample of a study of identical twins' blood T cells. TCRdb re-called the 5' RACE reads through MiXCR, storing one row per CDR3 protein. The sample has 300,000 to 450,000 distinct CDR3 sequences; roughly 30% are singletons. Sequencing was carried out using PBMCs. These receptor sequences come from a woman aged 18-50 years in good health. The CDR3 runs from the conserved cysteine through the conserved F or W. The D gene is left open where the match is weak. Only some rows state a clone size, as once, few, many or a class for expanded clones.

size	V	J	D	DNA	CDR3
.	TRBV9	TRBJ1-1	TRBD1	TGTGCCAGCAGCGCCGAATGGACAGGCGAGGAAGCTTTCTTT	CASSAEWTGEEAFF
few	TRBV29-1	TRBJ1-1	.	TGCAGCGTTGAAGATTGGGGCGGGACTGAAGCTTTCTTT	CSVEDWGGTEAFF
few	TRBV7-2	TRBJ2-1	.	TGTGCCAGCAGCTTATATGGGACTCCCCAGCAGTTCTTC	CASSLYGTPQQFF
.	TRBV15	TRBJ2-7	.	TGTGCCACCAGCAGAGATCCGGGGTCGTACTACGAGCAGTACTTC	CATSRDPGSYYEQYF
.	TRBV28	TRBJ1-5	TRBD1	TGTGCCAGCAGTTCGGGACAGGGATCAGATACGCAGCATTTT	CASSSGQGSDTQHF
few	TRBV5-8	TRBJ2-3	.	TGTGCCAGCAGCTTTACCGGGAGCGCAGATACGCAGTATTTT	CASSFTGSADTQYF
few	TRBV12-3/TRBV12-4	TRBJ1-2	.	TGTGCCAGCAGTCCCCCCGCGGAACCTTATGGCTACACCTTC	CASSPPAEPYGYTF
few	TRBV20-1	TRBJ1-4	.	TGCAGTGCTAGTCTTGGAGCAACTAATGAAAAACTGTTTTTT	CSASLGATNEKLFF
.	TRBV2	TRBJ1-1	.	TGTGCCAGCAGCAGAGACTTGGACAGTTTTTACACTGAAGCTTTCTTT	CASSRDLDSFYTEAFF
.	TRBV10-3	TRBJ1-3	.	TGTGCCATCAGTGCCGGGCTGGCTGGAAACACCATATATTTT	CAISAGLAGNTIYF
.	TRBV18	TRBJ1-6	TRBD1	TGTGCCAGCTCTTACATAGACAGGGCCGTTTCACCCCTCCACTTT	CASSYIDRAVSPLHF
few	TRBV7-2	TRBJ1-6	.	TGTGCCAGCAGATCGGACAGCCATGGGTCACCCCTCCACTTT	CASRSDSHGSPLHF
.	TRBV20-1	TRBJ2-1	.	TGCAGTGCCAGAAGCGGGCCCTACAATGAGCAGTTCTTC	CSARSGPYNEQFF
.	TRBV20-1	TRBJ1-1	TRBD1	TGCAGTGCGATGACAGGGGGTAACACTGAAGCTTTCTTT	CSAMTGGNTEAFF
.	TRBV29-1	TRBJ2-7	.	TGCAGCGCCCTAATACCAGGGGACGAGCAGTACTTC	CSALIPGDEQYF
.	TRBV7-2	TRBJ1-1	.	TGTGCCAGCAGCTTAGTAGGGACCACGAACACTGAAGCTTTCTTT	CASSLVGTTNTEAFF
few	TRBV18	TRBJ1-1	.	TGTGCCAGCTCACCGGGGGCGTGGACTGAAGCTTTCTTT	CASSPGAWTEAFF
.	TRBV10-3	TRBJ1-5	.	TGTGCCATCAAATGGACAGACCAACAGCCCTTGCATTTT	CAIKWTDQQPLHF
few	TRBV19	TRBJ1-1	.	TGTGCCGGAATTAGCGGGACTGAAGCTTTCTTT	CAGISGTEAFF
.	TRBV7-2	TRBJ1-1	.	TGTGCCAGCAGCTTAGCCTCAGGGCGGATCACTGAAGCTTTCTTT	CASSLASGRITEAFF
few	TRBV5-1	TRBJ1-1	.	TGCGCCAGCAGCTTAATTGGACCGCAGAACACTGAAGCTTTCTTT	CASSLIGPQNTEAFF
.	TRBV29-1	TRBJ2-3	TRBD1	TGCAGCGTCGGGGACAGGGCGGGCACAGATACGCAGTATTTT	CSVGDRAGTDTQYF
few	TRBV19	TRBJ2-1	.	TGTGCCAGTACCCAGGGTGAGTTAACGGGGAATGAGCAGTTCTTC	CASTQGELTGNEQFF
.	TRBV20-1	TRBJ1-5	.	TGCAGTGCTATAGAAGGATACGGGAATCAGCCCCAGCATTTT	CSAIEGYGNQPQHF
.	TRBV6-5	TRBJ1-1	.	TGTGCCAGCAGCTGGGGGCTGGGAACTGAAGCTTTCTTT	CASSWGLGTEAFF
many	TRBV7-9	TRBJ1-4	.	TGTGCCAGCAGCTTAGGATTTTTGAGGGAGGAGAATGAAAAACTGTTTTTT	CASSLGFLREENEKLFF
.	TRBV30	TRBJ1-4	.	TGTGCCTGGAGTGTCGCGGGGGGGGCAACTAATGAAAAACTGTTTTTT	CAWSVAGGATNEKLFF
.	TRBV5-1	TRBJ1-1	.	TGCGCCAGCAGCTTGGTGGGGGGGGTAGCGAACACTGAAGCTTTCTTT	CASSLVGGVANTEAFF
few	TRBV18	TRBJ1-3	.	TGTGCCAGCTCACCCCAAGTTGGAGTTGGAAACACCATATATTTT	CASSPQVGVGNTIYF
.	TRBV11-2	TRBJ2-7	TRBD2	TGTGCCAGCAGGAAGAAGGTAGCGGGAGGTCAGGCCTACGAGCAGTACTTC	CASRKKVAGGQAYEQYF
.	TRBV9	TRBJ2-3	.	TGTGCCAGCAGCTCCGAAGGGGGGGGTAGCACAGATACGCAGTATTTT	CASSSEGGGSTDTQYF
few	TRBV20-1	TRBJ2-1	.	TGCAGTGCTCCAGACGGAGGACAGAGCTTCAATGAGCAGTTCTTC	CSAPDGGQSFNEQFF